This T cell receptor beta chain was captured by sequencing in a study of shared clonotypes between healthy human individuals (dated by TCRdb to between 2020 and 2021). Study-wide context: The cohort included three men and two women between 18 and 49 years of age. Per donor, three plates each were used for CD4 naive and CD4 memory, two for CD8 naive, and one for CD8 memory. The study deeply sequenced blood TCR repertoires of several healthy adults to estimate repertoire size and the extent of clonotype sharing between individuals. Different laboratories and diverse techniques were used to prepare libraries and sequence TCR repertoires, to increase sequencing depth and limit assay-specific biases. Per donor, leukapheresis produced somewhere between about 0.94 and 10 billion PBMCs. Overall results and qualifications from the work: Based on pairwise subsampling, the degree of clonotype sharing among donors was expected to be affected by sequencing depth. Sampling was limited to blood, and TCR repertoires in tissue likely differ from TCR repertoires in blood. The small number of donors limited the genetic and exposure-history diversity represented. Compared with non-shared clonotypes, the clonotypes found in all four sorted-subset donors had higher generation probabilities. Naive subsets generally had larger estimated clonotype richness than memory subsets. Across a handful of donors, approximately 4.9% of naive CD4, roughly 3.8% of naive CD8, around 2.5% of memory CD4, and about 0.4% of memory CD8 clonotypes were shared. Incomplete sequencing was indicated by rarefaction of sorted-subset datasets, despite the large sequencing depth.

As for this clone: The antigen it binds to is not known. No much larger clonotype is one base removed from it; base qualities were not supplied.

The CDR3 sequence holds 16 residues, the cysteine and phenylalanine included. The retained sequence is limited to the CDR3, 48 bases, with the frame set at the first base. The germline V gene encodes CDR1 MDHEN and CDR2 SYDVKM. Relative to germline, V is 2 bases shorter and J is 3 bases shorter, with 15 bases between their ends. The donors were healthy, HIV-negative adults who had no recently reported acute infections or vaccinations. Only Caucasian adults living in Nashville, Tennessee, USA were represented among the donors. CD4+ T cells were enriched by magnetic negative selection, after which naive cells were positively selected on CD45RA and the negative fraction was taken as the memory subset. After blood collection by leukapheresis, PBMCs were isolated using Ficoll-Histopaque density gradient centrifugation and then cryopreserved in the vapor phase of liquid nitrogen. Purity and quantity of every magnetically sorted T cell population were checked by analytical flow cytometry. Genomic DNA was isolated from every sorted fraction and measured by UV absorbance on a Nanodrop 2000c.

Using the deep immunoSEQ assay, multiplex PCR amplified TCR CDR3 regions from genomic DNA. Extracted genomic DNA from each cell subset was spread evenly across all wells of several immunoSEQ 96-well plates, with each plate serving as a replicate. For sorted subsets, each replicate PCR was loaded with 200 ng genomic DNA, equivalent to 32,000 or so T cell genomes. Purified libraries were quantified with a Qubit 3.0 fluorometer, sized on a Bioanalyzer 2100, and re-quantified with the KAPA Library Quantification kit. Each immunoSEQ 96-well plate was sequenced on its own single-read 150-cycle Illumina NextSeq 550 flow cell. Regarding the original processing steps: Because the immunoSEQ output held only junctional sequences and lacked quality scores, the filtering could not match the filtering applied to full-length reads. Sequences were annotated with PyIR, a Python wrapper for IgBLAST v1.9, and V/J genes and CDR3 were assigned using IMGT germline references. Reads were removed for weak V/J assignments (E-value above 1e-6), missing CDR3, stop codons, out-of-frame junctions, or ambiguous translated residues. V3J clonotypes were defined as sequences sharing an identical inferred V gene, J gene, and CDR3 amino acid sequence. Percentage overlap between repertoires was calculated by dividing the number of shared unique clonotypes by the size of the smaller repertoire. RTK rarefaction, the Chao1 estimator, and Recon v2.1 estimates of unobserved clonotypes were used to assess repertoire richness. Generation probabilities for all TCRbeta clonotypes obtained by the gDNA method from four donors were computed using OLGA. Imported from immuneACCESS, the table was reduced by TCRdb to in-frame sequences with V and J called. These copies leave out some clones; in studies compared against another copy, an unresolved V gene accounts for under half, and the cause of the remainder is not known. Clonal size and the V and J genes are those of that table, whereas D and trimming came from the DNA. Here the sample has some 1 million clones; about 76% occur a single time. The ten largest clones take up approximately 1.5% of the sample.

Sequenced input: memory CD4+ T cells sorted from blood. The cell subset or site tag for this specimen amounts to: CD45RA-negative fraction. The source is a man between 18 and 35 years old in good health. Recombination linked TRBV28 to TRBJ2-3; the D gene is possibly TRBD2, with 5 bases matching. The CDR3 loop reads CASSLAGRGRTDTQYF. DNA sequence: TGTGCCAGCAGTTTAGCGGGTCGGGGTCGGACAGATACGCAGTATTTT.